Below are 24 T cell receptor beta chains sequenced from a single sample in a study of regulatory T cells in long-lasting Graves disease. Time point of the sample: newly diagnosed GD, antithyroid drugs for less than 3 months. Making the TCR library involved RNA that had been extracted from PBMCs. Both iRepertoire HTBI primers and Arm-PCR of CDR3 regions were used to build the TCR beta libraries. TCRdb re-derived calls from the multiplex PCR reads in MiXCR, one entry per CDR3 protein. This table has around 450,000 distinct CDR3 sequences, under 15% appearing once. These sequences were also reported in another study, on T cells in Graves' hyperthyroidism and ophthalmopathy.

The input for sequencing was peripheral blood mononuclear cells (PBMCs), taken at new diagnosis, from a patient treated with antithyroid drugs. Receptors originate from a woman in her twenties or thirties with Graves disease.

This clonotype was counted at least ten times. The rearrangement links TRBV9 to TRBJ2-7; 10 nucleotides match TRBD1. Germline trimming cut 2 bases from V and 4 bases from J; bases unmatched to any gene: 6. CDR3 length: 15 residues. The V gene's germline CDR1 is SGDLS and CDR2 YYNGEE. CDR3 residues: CASSVSGTGAYEQYF. The CDR3 region has the DNA TGTGCCAGCAGCGTTTCCGGGACAGGGGCTTACGAGCAGTACTTC.

This clonotype was counted at least ten times. The rearrangement uses TRBV12-3 or TRBV12-4 and TRBJ1-1; 8 bases match TRBD1. The CDR3 runs 15 residues. The V segment lost 3 bases and the J segment 0 bases; nucleotides outside the gene matches: 3. CDR3 DNA: TGTGCCAGCAGTTTCCAGGGGGCGATGAACACTGAAGCTTTCTTT. Translated, it gives CASSFQGAMNTEAFF.

This chain links TRBV3-1 with TRBJ2-1, with TRBD2 identical over 8 bases. Germline V gene data show CDR1 as LGHDT and CDR2 as YNNKEL (reference sequence). The CDR3 runs to 18 residues. The trim removed 0 bases at V and 4 bases at J, leaving 11 bases unmatched. This chain's CDR3 is CASSQDPRTSRSYNEQFF. The CDR3 nucleotides read TGTGCCAGCAGCCAAGATCCTCGGACTAGCAGGAGTTACAATGAGCAGTTCTTC.

This clonotype has a count of ten or more. In nucleotides, the CDR3 is TGTGCCAGCAGTTTACAGGGGGCACGGGGTGAAGCTTTCTTT. It encodes CASSLQGARGEAFF. V is TRBV27 and J is TRBJ1-1; TRBD1 matches 8 bases. The CDR3 runs to 14 residues. Trimming cost V 2 bases and J 7 bases; bases outside gene matches: 6. The germline V gene encodes CDR1 MNHEY and CDR2 SMNVEV (reference sequence).

This clonotype occurred many times. The chain couples TRBV30 to TRBJ2-7, with 7 bases aligning to TRBD1. The CDR3 has 12 residues. CDR1 is GTSNPN and CDR2 is SVGIG in the germline V gene (reference sequence). J gave up 6 bases and V 7 bases, and 9 bases lay outside the gene matches. The CDR3: CASTGYGAEQYF. The CDR3 bases are TGTGCCTCGACAGGGTACGGGGCCGAGCAGTACTTC.

In this sample, this clonotype turned up many times. The genes are TRBV3-1 and TRBJ1-6; D might be TRBD1 (5 bases). The CDR3 extends over 16 amino acids. In germline, CDR1 is LGHDT, CDR2 YNNKEL (reference sequence). Trimming pared 0 bases from V and 10 bases from J, leaving 16 bases between. CDR3: CASSQDVGASRSPLHF. The CDR3 DNA is TGTGCCAGCAGCCAAGATGTAGGGGCATCAAGGTCACCCCTCCACTTT.

V gene TRBV7-9 combines with J gene TRBJ2-2, with D unresolved. The CDR3 consists of 12 residues. Germline V lookup: CDR1 SEHNR, CDR2 FQNEAQ (reference sequence). CDR3 region: CVIHANTGELFF. In DNA, the CDR3 is TGTGTCATCCACGCGAACACCGGGGAGCTGTTTTTT.

In this sample, this clonotype turned up a few times. The CDR3 bases are TGCAGTGCGGCCCGAACCCACGGCGACTATGGCTACACCTTC. Amino acid sequence: CSAARTHGDYGYTF. V is TRBV20-1 and J is TRBJ1-2; the D is unclear. The V and J ends lost 6 bases and 3 bases respectively, with 17 bases between them. The CDR3 is 14 amino acids. Germline V gives CDR1 DFQATT, CDR2 SNEGSKA (reference sequence).

This clonotype was found many times. The V gene is TRBV7-2, the J gene TRBJ1-3; D remains unclear. From germline, CDR1 is SGHTA and CDR2 FQGNSA. The length of the CDR3 is 15 residues. With 6 bases removed from V and 0 bases from J, the gap between germline ends came to 12 bases. The CDR3 loop is CASSSTAGSGNTIYF. In DNA form, the CDR3 reads TGTGCCAGCAGTTCTACAGCGGGCTCTGGAAACACCATATATTTT.

As concerns this clonotype: The junction does not match germline at one end; this may be a read error. The chain uses TRBV10-3 and TRBJ2-5, with 13 bases lining up with TRBD2. Germline CDR1 ENHRY, CDR2 SYGVKD. The length of the CDR3 is 15 residues. The CDR3 is CAISGGTSGVEIQYF. The CDR3 nucleotides read TGTGCCATCAGTGGGGGGACTAGCGGGGTAGAGATCCAGTACTTC.

The chain is built from TRBV3-1 and TRBJ2-3, with D tentatively TRBD2 (6 bases). Trimming took 6 bases from V and 0 from J, leaving 19 bases between them. The CDR3 covers 17 residues. CDR1 is LGHDT and CDR2 is YNNKEL in the germline V gene (reference sequence). The CDR3 nucleotides are TGTGCCAGCAGATCGGCGAGGCTAGCGAGGAGCACAGATACGCAGTATTTT. Its protein product is CASRSARLARSTDTQYF.

Ten or more counts support this clonotype. The chain recombines TRBV13 with TRBJ2-1; 9 bases match TRBD1. Trimming cost V 5 bases and J 5 bases; bases outside gene matches: 7. The CDR3 has 15 residues. Germline values: CDR1 PRHDT, CDR2 FYEKMQ (reference sequence). The CDR3, as DNA: TGTGCCAGCAGCACACGGGACAGGGCCGACAATGAGCAGTTCTTC. It codes for CASSTRDRADNEQFF.

This clonotype has at least ten counts. The gene calls are TRBV2 and TRBJ1-2, with unresolved D. CDR1 is SNHLY and CDR2 is FYNNEI in the germline V gene. This CDR3 has 13 residues. The V end lost 3 bases, the J end lost 2 bases, and 7 bases lay between the germline ends. The CDR3 DNA reads TGTGCCAGCAGTGATAGCCAGAACTATGGCTACACCTTC. As protein: CASSDSQNYGYTF.

At least ten counts were recorded for this clonotype. The chain employs TRBV14 and TRBJ2-7, with no clear D. Germline lookup yields CDR1 SGHDN and CDR2 FVKESK. V lost 1 base and J lost 0, with 13 bases in between. The CDR3 extends over 16 amino acids. The CDR3 region is CASSQALDESSYEQYF. The CDR3 DNA sequence: TGTGCCAGCAGCCAAGCTCTGGACGAGAGCTCCTACGAGCAGTACTTC.

Ten or more counts support this clonotype. The chain links TRBV7-9 to TRBJ1-1; D is possibly TRBD1 (5 bases). Germline CDR1 SEHNR, CDR2 FQNEAQ (reference sequence). This CDR3 has 15 residues. Trimming left V 1 base short and J 0 bases short, with 9 bases between. The chain's CDR3 is CASSLGQTMNTEAFF. CDR3 sequence (DNA): TGTGCCAGCAGCTTAGGACAGACGATGAACACTGAAGCTTTCTTT.

The rearrangement joins TRBV19 to TRBJ1-1; D ambiguous. CDR1 is LNHDA, CDR2 SQIVND, per germline (reference sequence). This CDR3 is built from 13 residues. Trimming stripped 6 bases from V and 4 bases from J, with 12 bases between. The CDR3 loop is CASRIGVLTEAFF. CDR3 DNA: TGTGCCAGTAGGATCGGGGTGCTCACTGAAGCTTTCTTT.

At least ten counts were recorded for this clonotype. This chain connects TRBV6-2 or TRBV6-3 to TRBJ1-6; weak D call: TRBD1 (6 bases). The germline CDR1 and CDR2 sequences are MNHEY and SVGEGT. This CDR3 is 14 amino acids long. The V end lost 0 bases, the J end lost 8 bases, and 8 bases lay between the germline ends. The CDR3 here is CASSYSAGDSPLHF. CDR3 coding DNA: TGTGCCAGCAGTTACTCGGCAGGGGATTCACCCCTCCACTTT.

There are a few counts of this clonotype. The chain recombines TRBV5-5 with TRBJ2-5; no clear D. The CDR3 length is 14 residues. Germline V gene lookup returns CDR1 SGHKS and CDR2 YYEKEE (reference sequence). The germline V and J ends were trimmed by 6 bases and 2 bases, with 14 bases remaining between them. The CDR3 nucleotides are TGTGCCAGCACATGGGCGGTACTACAAGAGACCCAGTACTTC. Translation gives CASTWAVLQETQYF.

In its sample, this clonotype was seen many times. The chain recombines TRBV24-1 with TRBJ2-5, with a possible D match to TRBD2 (5 bases). V gave up 3 bases and J gave up 3 bases, with 13 bases separating them. CDR1 and CDR2 (germline): KGHDR, SFDVKD. This CDR3 is 15 amino acids long. CDR3 bases: TGTGCCACCAGTGATCCCCCCCCAGCGGAAGAGACCCAGTACTTC. Translation: CATSDPPPAEETQYF.

This clonotype was seen a handful of times. The chain uses TRBV6-2 or TRBV6-3 and TRBJ2-7, with a possible D match to TRBD1 (5 bases). Trimming removed 1 base at V and 7 bases at J, with 11 bases between. The length of the CDR3 is 13 residues. Germline V gene sequence: CDR1 MNHEY, CDR2 SVGEGT. CDR3 amino acids: CASSYFRDDEQYF. The CDR3, as DNA: TGTGCCAGCAGTTACTTCAGGGATGATGAGCAGTACTTC.

This clonotype has at least ten counts. This chain links TRBV2 with TRBJ2-1; D may match TRBD1 or TRBD2 (5 bases each). The germline V and J ends were trimmed by 6 bases and 3 bases, with 18 bases remaining between them. This CDR3 has 16 residues. Germline V gene sequence: CDR1 SNHLY, CDR2 FYNNEI. Here the CDR3 DNA reads TGTGCCAGCAGGGGCAGTACCGGGACCAACTACAATGAGCAGTTCTTC. Protein: CASRGSTGTNYNEQFF.

The chain is built from TRBV7-2 and TRBJ2-7; TRBD2 agrees at 9 bases. The germline V gene has CDR1 SGHTA and CDR2 FQGNSA. CDR3 size: 14 residues. Trimming cost V 3 bases and J 6 bases; bases outside gene matches: 6. DNA of the CDR3: TGTGCCAGCAGCTTTCAGGCGGGAGGGCTCGAGCAGTACTTC. Its protein is CASSFQAGGLEQYF.

This clonotype was seen at least ten times. The CDR3 reads CASGLAVVGEQYF. The CDR3, as DNA: TGTGCTAGTGGTTTGGCCGTGGTAGGCGAGCAGTACTTC. The chain links TRBV12-5 to TRBJ2-7, with no clear D. Looked up from germline, CDR1 is LGHNT and CDR2 is FRNRAP. This CDR3 is 13 amino acids long. Trimming cost V 1 base and J 6 bases, with 10 bases left between them. Drawing the rest from reference TRBV12-5 and TRBJ2-7, the complete variable domain is DARVTQTPRHKVTEMGQEVTMRCQPILGHNTVFWYRQTMMQGLELLAYFRNRAPLDDSGMPKDRFSAEMPDATLATLKIQPSEPRDSAVYFCASGLAVVGEQYFGPGTRLTVT.

The chain couples TRBV5-4 to TRBJ2-7, with 9 bases that match TRBD1. Trimming removed 4 bases from V and 7 bases from J; junction bases left unmatched: 9. There are 14 residues in the CDR3. Per the germline V gene, CDR1 is SGHNT and CDR2 is YYREEE (reference sequence). The CDR3 is CASSTTGGREEQYF. DNA of the CDR3: TGTGCCAGCAGCACAACAGGGGGCCGGGAAGAGCAGTACTTC.